This T cell receptor (beta chain) was sequenced for a study of T-cell reconstitution after alpha-beta-depleted transplantation in children. The V and J ends lost 7 bases and 3 bases respectively, with 19 bases between them. Germline CDR1 reads SGHKS; CDR2 reads YYEKEE (reference sequence). This CDR3 comprises 15 residues. Unique molecular identifiers were built into the TCRbeta library. TCRdb reanalysed the PCR reads using MiXCR and keeps one entry per CDR3 protein. The repertoire holds just under 550,000 distinct CDR3 sequences, with approximately 20% as singletons. The sequence derives from a human donor who donated a stem cell graft to a child with acute lymphoblastic leukemia. Sequenced here: PBMCs from the stem cell graft donor, sampled from the stem cell graft. The rearrangement links TRBV5-5 to TRBJ1-1, with D possibly TRBD1 on 5 matching bases. The CDR3 DNA sequence: TGTGCCAGCCACAGATACGGGGGGGGGTACACTGAAGCTTTCTTT. Protein: CASHRYGGGYTEAFF.